These 20 T cell receptor beta chains were sequenced from one sample in a study of blood T cell repertoires in COVID-19. The method was immunoSEQ multiplex PCR; TCRdb's version includes in-frame clones alone and lacks a portion of them. The table includes approximately 480,000 clones, around 87% detected once. What was sequenced was PBMCs or T cells enriched from blood (not recorded which). The receptors shown here come from a woman between 18 and 29 years old who had recovered from COVID-19.

This clone has a handful of counts. This rearrangement joins TRBV18 to TRBJ1-5, with D possibly being TRBD1 (6 bases). The germline CDR1 and CDR2 sequences are KGHSH and LQKENI. V was clipped by 6 bases and J by 7 bases, with 16 bases between them. The CDR3 is made up of 14 amino acids. The CDR3 loop reads CASSELQGGQPQHF. The DNA of the CDR3 is TGTGCCAGCTCCGAACTACAGGGAGGGCAGCCCCAGCATTTT. Complete variable domain (other parts from reference TRBV18 and TRBJ1-5): NAGVMQNPRHLVRRRGQEARLRCSPMKGHSHVYWYRQLPEEGLKFMVYLQKENIIDESGMPKERFSAEFPKEGPSILRIQQVVRGDSAAYFCASSELQGGQPQHFGDGTRLSIL.

The chain carries TRBV21-1 and TRBJ2-7; the table's D call of TRBD1 was not tested on the DNA. TRBV21-1 is termed a pseudogene. There are 18 residues in the CDR3. This CDR3 reads CASSKGDIGTGPTYEQYF. For the CDR3, the DNA is TGTGCCAGCAGCAAGGGGGATATTGGGACAGGGCCTACCTACGAGCAGTACTTC.

V gene TRBV6-1 combines with J gene TRBJ2-3, with D perhaps matching TRBD2 (6 bases). Trimming took 2 bases from V and 2 from J, leaving 11 bases between them. Germline CDR1 MNHNS, CDR2 SASEGT. This CDR3 has 15 amino acids. This CDR3 reads CASSEQGGYTDTQYF. The CDR3 DNA is TGTGCCAGCAGTGAACAAGGAGGGTACACAGATACGCAGTATTTT.

This clone has just a few counts. The rearrangement uses TRBV5-1 and TRBJ2-7; 12 nucleotides match TRBD2. V lost 0 bases, J lost 6 bases, and 13 bases stayed unmatched. The germline V gene has CDR1 SGHRS and CDR2 YFSETQ. The CDR3 extends over 18 amino acids. CDR3 coding DNA: TGCGCCAGCAGCTTGGCACAGGAGGTTCCGGGACTAGCGGGCGAGCAGTACTTC. This encodes CASSLAQEVPGLAGEQYF.

The rearrangement joins TRBV28 to TRBJ1-3; 10 nucleotides match TRBD1. This CDR3 region has 16 residues. Germline-derived CDR1 and CDR2 are MDHEN and SYDVKM. V lost 7 bases to trimming and J lost 4 bases; unmatched junction nucleotides: 10. This CDR3 is CASNPRQGARGNTIYF. CDR3 in DNA: TGTGCCAGCAATCCCAGACAGGGGGCGCGGGGAAACACCATATATTTT.

The chain links TRBV18 to TRBJ1-5; 9 bases match TRBD1. V shed 5 bases, J shed 5 bases, and the junction held 4 bases outside the gene matches. The CDR3 covers 14 residues. Germline V lookup: CDR1 KGHSH, CDR2 LQKENI. CDR3 sequence: CASSVQGADQPQHF. Written as DNA, the CDR3 is TGTGCCAGCTCAGTACAGGGGGCGGATCAGCCCCAGCATTTT. The full variable domain, with the rest looked up from reference TRBV18 and TRBJ1-5, is NAGVMQNPRHLVRRRGQEARLRCSPMKGHSHVYWYRQLPEEGLKFMVYLQKENIIDESGMPKERFSAEFPKEGPSILRIQQVVRGDSAAYFCASSVQGADQPQHFGDGTRLSIL.

The chain links TRBV11-2 to TRBJ1-1; D might be TRBD1 (5 bases). The CDR3 contains 17 residues. Trimming stripped 2 bases from V and 4 bases from J, with 20 bases between. Germline CDR1 reads SGHAT; CDR2 reads FQNNGV. The CDR3 DNA reads TGTGCCAGCAGCTTATCACTCGGTGGGGGGTGGGGCACTGAAGCTTTCTTT. Translation: CASSLSLGGGWGTEAFF.

This chain links TRBV19 with TRBJ1-5; the D gene is possibly TRBD1 (5 bases). CDR3 length equals 14 residues. The germline gives CDR1 LNHDA, CDR2 SQIVND (reference sequence). CDR3 nucleotides: TGTGCTTCACGACAGCCCGGCGGATCTCAGCCCCAGCATTTT. This codes for CASRQPGGSQPQHF. Looking up the rest from reference TRBV19 and TRBJ1-5 gives the full variable domain: DGGITQSPKYLFRKEGQNVTLSCEQNLNHDAMYWYRQDPGQGLRLIYYSQIVNDFQKGDIAEGYSVSREKKESFPLTVTSAQKNPTAFYLCASRQPGGSQPQHFGDGTRLSIL.

The chain combines TRBV5-1 with TRBJ2-3; D is perhaps TRBD2 (6 bases). The CDR3 extends over 16 amino acids. CDR1 is SGHRS, CDR2 YFSETQ, per germline. V was clipped by 0 bases and J by 4 bases, with 15 bases between them. The CDR3 DNA reads TGCGCCAGCAGCTTGGTGGGACTCCCCCCCTCAGATACGCAGTATTTT. Its translation: CASSLVGLPPSDTQYF.

The chain employs TRBV11-2 and TRBJ1-2; D might be TRBD1 (5 bases). Looked up from germline, CDR1 is SGHAT and CDR2 is FQNNGV. The CDR3 has 12 amino acids. V gave up 3 bases and J gave up 8 bases, with 10 bases separating them. The CDR3 nucleotides read TGTGCCAGCAGCTTTGGGGGGAGCGGCTACACCTTC. This encodes CASSFGGSGYTF.

The chain joins TRBV5-5 to TRBJ1-2; D might be TRBD1 (6 bases). The CDR3 runs to 15 residues. CDR1 SGHKS and CDR2 YYEKEE come from the germline V gene (reference sequence). With 0 bases removed from V and 3 bases from J, the gap between germline ends came to 12 bases. For the CDR3, the DNA is TGTGCCAGCAGCTTGGCAGGGGTCGGCGACTATGGCTACACCTTC. Amino acid sequence: CASSLAGVGDYGYTF.

Regarding this clone: Other DNA sequences from this sample encode an identical CDR3 as well. The chain combines TRBV5-1 with TRBJ2-5; D is unresolved. Germline V CDR1 and CDR2: SGHRS, YFSETQ. The CDR3 contains 13 residues. V was cut by 0 bases and J by 2 bases, with 5 bases left in between. The CDR3 region is CASSLGLQETQYF. CDR3 nucleotides: TGCGCCAGCAGCTTGGGTCTTCAAGAGACCCAGTACTTC.

The rearrangement uses TRBV5-1 and TRBJ2-2, with unresolved D. Per the germline V gene, CDR1 is SGHRS and CDR2 is YFSETQ. V lost 0 bases to trimming and J lost 4 bases, with 7 bases between them. The CDR3 is 14 residues long. CDR3 loop: CASSLGPGTGELFF. The CDR3 nucleotides read TGCGCCAGCAGCTTGGGTCCGGGCACCGGGGAGCTGTTTTTT.

Turning to this clone: The same CDR3 also results from other DNA sequences found in this sample. The chain has TRBV5-8 and TRBJ1-1; D not certain. The CDR3 sequence is 13 residues long. With 2 bases removed from V and 1 base from J, the gap between germline ends came to 6 bases. The germline CDR1 and CDR2 sequences are SGHTS and YDEGEE. The chain's CDR3 is CASSFPQNTEAFF. CDR3 DNA sequence: TGTGCCAGCAGCTTTCCCCAGAACACTGAAGCTTTCTTT.

The J gene is TRBJ2-2, the V gene TRBV5-1; a weak D match, TRBD2 (5 bases). V dropped 4 bases and J dropped 5 bases, with 15 bases sitting between them. The CDR3 totals 15 residues. CDR1 and CDR2 from the germline V gene are SGHRS and YFSETQ. CDR3 nucleotide sequence: TGCGCCAGCAGCCGGCCGGGATCCTGGACCGGGGAGCTGTTTTTT. This sequence encodes CASSRPGSWTGELFF.

V usage is TRBV4-1 and J usage is TRBJ1-2; no definite D call. The CDR3 extends over 14 amino acids. The V end lost 1 base, the J end lost 5 bases, and 11 bases lay between the germline ends. In germline, CDR1 is MGHRA, CDR2 YSYEKL. The CDR3 coding sequence is TGCGCCAGCAGCCAAGGGCCCCCGGGGTATGGCTACACCTTC. As protein: CASSQGPPGYGYTF.

The CDR3 nucleotides are TGTGCCAGGCCCCCGGGAGGACTAGCGGGGAGATCTACGAGAGAGCAGTACTTC. This codes for CARPPGGLAGRSTREQYF. The V call is TRBV27, the J call TRBJ2-7; 12 bases match TRBD2. With V trimmed by 9 bases and J by 7 bases, 22 bases remained unmatched. Per germline, CDR1 MNHEY and CDR2 SMNVEV (reference sequence). The CDR3 length is 18 residues.

The chain employs TRBV6-5 and TRBJ1-1, with D perhaps TRBD1 (5 bases). V gave up 7 bases and J gave up 5 bases, with 20 bases separating them. In germline, CDR1 is MNHEY, CDR2 SVGAGI. The CDR3 is made up of 15 amino acids. CDR3 sequence: CASIPTGSGGTEAFF. DNA for the CDR3: TGTGCCAGCATTCCCACCGGTTCCGGGGGAACTGAAGCTTTCTTT.

As to this clone: Being one base from a much bigger clone, this may be a read error. Other DNA variants within this sample encode the same CDR3. This rearrangement joins TRBV7-9 to TRBJ1-3; D is undetermined. Trimming took off 5 bases at V and 3 bases at J, with 5 bases between the two ends. This CDR3 comprises 12 residues. CDR1 and CDR2 from the germline V gene are SEHNR and FQNEAQ (reference sequence). In nucleotides, the CDR3 is TGTGCCAGCAGCCCGGGTGGAAACACCATATATTTT. This sequence encodes CASSPGGNTIYF.

V gene TRBV2 combines with J gene TRBJ1-5; 8 bases match TRBD1. CDR3 length equals 17 residues. Looked up from germline, CDR1 is SNHLY and CDR2 is FYNNEI. With V trimmed by 2 bases and J by 4 bases, 10 bases remained unmatched. The CDR3 sequence is CASSESRLRDRNQPQHF. The DNA for the CDR3 is TGTGCCAGCAGTGAATCGCGCCTCCGGGACAGGAATCAGCCCCAGCATTTT.